Following are 28 T cell receptor beta chains from one sample sequenced in a study of OX40 agonist ivuxolimab in advanced cancers. Generated by immunoSEQ multiplex PCR, the TCRdb table keeps only in-frame clones and is missing some. This sample has 65,000 to 85,000 clones, with about 90% found just once. The source material was CD4+ or CD8+ T cells sorted from blood, sampled in a trial of the OX40 agonist ivuxolimab. The source of these receptors is an adult with an advanced solid tumor such as melanoma, head and neck, liver or kidney cancer.

The chain employs TRBV28 and TRBJ1-4; TRBD1 matches at 12 bases. The CDR3 loop spans 16 amino acids. The germline CDR1 and CDR2 sequences are MDHEN and SYDVKM. The ends lost 5 bases at V and 8 bases at J; junction bases unmatched: 9. The CDR3 loop is CASSPRDRGPGEKLFF. The CDR3 DNA reads as TGTGCCAGCAGTCCCCGGGACAGGGGGCCAGGCGAAAAACTGTTTTTT.

The chain couples TRBV4-2 to TRBJ2-3; possibly TRBD2 for D (6 bases). The CDR3 covers 14 residues. Germline lookup yields CDR1 LGHNA and CDR2 YNFKEQ. Trimming pared 0 bases from V and 6 bases from J, leaving 10 bases between. This chain's CDR3 is CASSQDGRSDTQYF. The CDR3 DNA is TGTGCCAGCAGCCAAGACGGGAGATCGGATACGCAGTATTTT.

The chain recombines TRBV5-1 with TRBJ2-7; 10 bases line up with TRBD2. The CDR3 covers 15 residues. Germline V gene sequence: CDR1 SGHRS, CDR2 YFSETQ. Unmatched junction bases numbered 9, after V lost 2 bases and J lost 7 bases. The CDR3 reads CASSFPSGRGQEQYF. CDR3 in DNA: TGCGCCAGCAGCTTTCCGAGCGGGAGGGGGCAGGAGCAGTACTTC.

The gene calls are TRBV4-1 and TRBJ2-1; 10 nucleotides align to TRBD2. Per the germline V gene, CDR1 is MGHRA and CDR2 is YSYEKL. Unmatched junction bases numbered 7, after V lost 2 bases and J lost 9 bases. The CDR3 spans 15 residues. The DNA of the CDR3 is TGCGCCAGCAGCCAACAAACTAGCGGGGTCTTTGAGCAGTTCTTC. Translation: CASSQQTSGVFEQFF.

V usage is TRBV19 and J usage is TRBJ1-3, with D uncertain. Trimming stripped 7 bases from V and 0 bases from J, with 13 bases between. Germline V lookup: CDR1 LNHDA, CDR2 SQIVND (reference sequence). The CDR3 spans 15 residues. As DNA, the CDR3 is TGTGCCAGTACCCCTGATTCTAGCTCTGGAAACACCATATATTTT. As protein: CASTPDSSSGNTIYF.

On this clone: At one end, the junction sequence differs from germline, possibly due to a read error. This chain uses TRBV2 with TRBJ2-7; no clear D. This CDR3 contains 12 residues. Germline lookup yields CDR1 SNHLY and CDR2 FYNNEI. CDR3 nucleotides: TGTGCCGGCAGTGAAGCGCGTAGGGAGCAGTACTTC. Its protein is CAGSEARREQYF.

V usage is TRBV9 and J usage is TRBJ1-4; D gene unclear. This CDR3 spans 14 amino acids. The V gene lost 1 base and the J gene lost 0 bases, with 4 bases spanning the gap. The germline V gene encodes CDR1 SGDLS and CDR2 YYNGEE. Here the CDR3 reads CASSVSATNEKLFF. The DNA of the CDR3 is TGTGCCAGCAGCGTATCAGCAACTAATGAAAAACTGTTTTTT.

The chain combines TRBV19 with TRBJ1-2; perhaps TRBD1 as D (6 bases). The CDR3 extends over 15 amino acids. The V end was cut by 6 bases, the J end by 3 bases, with 17 bases between. CDR1 is LNHDA, CDR2 SQIVND, per germline (reference sequence). In DNA form, the CDR3 reads TGTGCCAGTAGCCCCATCACCAAGGGGGACTATGGCTACACCTTC. As protein: CASSPITKGDYGYTF.

The chain is built from TRBV5-1 and TRBJ2-2, with a tentative D call TRBD2 (5 bases). The CDR3 has 15 amino acids. Trimming shortened V by 0 bases and J by 9 bases, and 15 bases separated the two germline ends. In germline, CDR1 is SGHRS, CDR2 YFSETQ. The CDR3 DNA reads TGCGCCAGCAGCTTGGGGATCAGCGGCGAGCGGGAGCTGTTTTTT. Translation: CASSLGISGERELFF.

The chain combines TRBV18 with TRBJ1-6; D possibly corresponds to TRBD1 (6 bases). Germline assignment: CDR1 KGHSH and CDR2 LQKENI. Trimming pared 3 bases from V and 8 bases from J, leaving 8 bases between. This CDR3 is built from 13 residues. CDR3 amino acids: CASSPTGDSPLHF. CDR3 coding DNA: TGTGCCAGCTCACCGACAGGAGATTCACCCCTCCACTTT.

This clone was counted between two and nine times. The rearrangement joins TRBV18 to TRBJ1-6; 9 nucleotides agree with TRBD1. The V and J ends lost 4 bases and 6 bases, in that order; junction bases with no gene match: 4. CDR1 is KGHSH, CDR2 LQKENI, per germline. This CDR3 is built from 15 residues. This CDR3 reads CASSRGTGLNSPLHF. For the CDR3, the DNA is TGTGCCAGCTCACGAGGGACAGGGCTTAATTCACCCCTCCACTTT.

The chain is built from TRBV2 and TRBJ1-2; no clear D. The CDR3 covers 13 residues. Looked up from germline, CDR1 is SNHLY and CDR2 is FYNNEI. V lost 5 bases and J lost 2, with 9 bases in between. CDR3 residues: CASSIGINYGYTF. The DNA of the CDR3 is TGTGCCAGCAGTATCGGGATCAACTATGGCTACACCTTC.

The rearrangement links TRBV5-4 to TRBJ2-7, with a tentative D call TRBD1 (6 bases). The ends were cut back, 3 bases at V and 4 bases at J, with 14 bases in the middle. Germline loops: CDR1 SGHNT, CDR2 YYREEE (reference sequence). The CDR3 loop spans 14 amino acids. CDR3: CASSSRQAWYEQYF. The CDR3, as DNA: TGTGCCAGCAGCTCCCGACAGGCTTGGTACGAGCAGTACTTC.

The gene calls are TRBV6-5 and TRBJ1-2; 9 nucleotides match TRBD1. Trimming took 7 bases from V and 4 from J; bases not matched to a gene: 7. The CDR3 totals 14 residues. Germline CDR1 reads MNHEY; CDR2 reads SVGAGI. The CDR3 DNA is TGTGCCAGCACCAAACAGGGGGCCGCCTATGGCTACACCTTC. The encoded protein is CASTKQGAAYGYTF.

This sequence joins TRBV9 and TRBJ1-3; D is ambiguous. Between the trimmed V and J ends, which lost 0 bases and 0 bases, there was a span of 10 bases. This CDR3 has 16 amino acids. Germline loops: CDR1 SGDLS, CDR2 YYNGEE. The CDR3 bases are TGTGCCAGCAGCGTAGACGGCCGGCCCTCTGGAAACACCATATATTTT. Translated, it gives CASSVDGRPSGNTIYF.

This chain joins TRBV11-3 and TRBJ2-1; either TRBD1 or TRBD2 may supply D (5 bases each). Trimming removed 5 bases from V and 4 bases from J, with 9 bases in between. The germline V gene has CDR1 SGHNT and CDR2 YENEEA. The CDR3 extends over 13 amino acids. This CDR3 is CASSGGSYNEQFF. The CDR3 DNA is TGTGCCAGCAGCGGGGGTTCATACAATGAGCAGTTCTTC.

CDR3 sequence (DNA): TGTGCCAGTAGTCCCAGGGGGTACTCGGCAACTAATGAAAAACTGTTTTTT. This translates into CASSPRGYSATNEKLFF. The rearrangement uses TRBV19 and TRBJ1-4; 7 bases align to TRBD1. Trimming took 5 bases from V and 0 from J; bases not matched to a gene: 9. Germline CDR1 reads LNHDA; CDR2 reads SQIVND (reference sequence). This CDR3 region has 17 residues.

The chain couples TRBV2 to TRBJ2-5; TRBD1 agrees at 9 bases. From germline, CDR1 is SNHLY and CDR2 FYNNEI. There are 14 residues in the CDR3. J gave up 11 bases and V 6 bases, and 13 bases lay outside the gene matches. As DNA, the CDR3 is TGTGCCAGCAGAGAGACAGGGGGGGTCCGTGAGCAGTACTTC. Translation: CASRETGGVREQYF. The variable domain in full, with the rest retrieved from reference TRBV2 and TRBJ2-5, is EPEVTQTPSHQVTQMGQEVILRCVPISNHLYFYWYRQILGQKVEFLVSFYNNEISEKSEIFDDQFSVERPDGSNFTLKIRSTKLEDSAMYFCASRETGGVREQYFGPGTRLLVL.

The V gene is TRBV28, the J gene TRBJ1-4; no clear D gene. The CDR3 extends over 14 amino acids. Germline V CDR1 and CDR2: MDHEN, SYDVKM. The V end was cut by 8 bases, the J end by 5 bases, with 15 bases between. The CDR3 region has the DNA TGTGCCAGCCTTACGGCGGGTCCGAATGAAAAACTGTTTTTT. Translated: CASLTAGPNEKLFF.

The V call is TRBV29-1, the J call TRBJ2-3, with a weak D call TRBD2 (6 bases). Looked up from germline, CDR1 is SQVTM and CDR2 is ANQGSEA. V lost 6 bases, J lost 3 bases, and 22 bases lay in between. The CDR3 runs to 16 residues. CDR3 nucleotide sequence: TGCAGCGTCGATACGGGACTTTGGGACGCGACAGATACGCAGTATTTT. This codes for CSVDTGLWDATDTQYF.

This chain uses TRBV7-9 with TRBJ1-2; possible D gene TRBD1, 6 bases. Germline V gene data show CDR1 as SEHNR and CDR2 as FQNEAQ (reference sequence). The CDR3 has 12 residues. The ends were cut back, 6 bases at V and 4 bases at J, with 9 bases in the middle. DNA of the CDR3: TGTGCCAGCAGTCCGACAGGCTATGGCTACACCTTC. It encodes CASSPTGYGYTF.

The J gene is TRBJ1-2, the V gene TRBV11-2; TRBD1 matches at 8 bases. The CDR3 runs to 14 residues. Unmatched junction bases numbered 9, after V lost 6 bases and J lost 6 bases. Germline CDR1 SGHAT, CDR2 FQNNGV. CDR3 nucleotides: TGTGCCAGCAGACCATTTCAGGGGGCCCATGGCTACACCTTC. Translated: CASRPFQGAHGYTF.

The chain carries TRBV18 and TRBJ2-3, with 11 bases fitting TRBD1. J lost 5 bases, V lost 2 bases, and 0 bases had no gene match. The CDR3 totals 14 residues. The germline CDR1 and CDR2 sequences are KGHSH and LQKENI. The CDR3 reads CASSPGTGGDTQYF. The CDR3 DNA reads TGTGCCAGCTCACCAGGGACAGGGGGAGATACGCAGTATTTT.

This chain links TRBV7-3 with TRBJ2-1; either TRBD1 or TRBD2 may supply D (6 bases each). This CDR3 spans 15 amino acids. V lost 0 bases and J lost 3, with 9 bases in between. Germline values: CDR1 SGHTA, CDR2 FQGTGA. CDR3 amino acids: CASSLTGGGYNEQFF. The DNA of the CDR3 is TGTGCCAGCAGCTTAACAGGAGGGGGCTACAATGAGCAGTTCTTC.

This chain links TRBV6-5 with TRBJ2-7; possible D gene TRBD2, 6 bases. The CDR3 runs to 13 residues. Per germline, CDR1 MNHEY and CDR2 SVGAGI. The germline V and J ends were trimmed by 5 bases and 7 bases, with 15 bases remaining between them. The CDR3 reads CASSRLGMGEQYF. CDR3 nucleotide sequence: TGTGCCAGCAGTAGACTAGGAATGGGGGAGCAGTACTTC.

The chain is built from TRBV19 and TRBJ1-2; 7 bases are shared with TRBD1. CDR1 is LNHDA, CDR2 SQIVND, per germline (reference sequence). The V gene end was trimmed by 5 bases and the J gene end by 5 bases; junction bases not matched to a gene: 5. The CDR3 consists of 13 residues. The CDR3 spells CASSPGTAYGYTF. The CDR3 DNA follows: TGTGCCAGTAGTCCTGGGACAGCATATGGCTACACCTTC.

The V gene is TRBV6-5, the J gene TRBJ2-2; no firm D call. Germline assignment: CDR1 MNHEY and CDR2 SVGAGI. V lost 7 bases, J lost 3 bases, and 6 bases lay in between. The CDR3 has 12 amino acids. CDR3 amino acids: CASTAYTGELFF. Written as DNA, the CDR3 is TGTGCCAGCACGGCGTACACCGGGGAGCTGTTTTTT.

The DNA of the CDR3 is TGCGCCAGCACAAGTGAGGGCCGGGTTGGCTACACCTTC. Its translation is CASTSEGRVGYTF. V usage is TRBV5-1 and J usage is TRBJ1-2; no reliable D call. V dropped 6 bases and J dropped 7 bases, with 16 bases sitting between them. The CDR3 loop spans 13 amino acids. CDR1 and CDR2 (germline): SGHRS, YFSETQ.